The 3 T cell receptor beta chains below all came from one sample that was sequenced in a study of control samples from healthy donors and cancer patients (dated by TCRdb to about 2020). Library generation was performed with the immunoSEQ multiplex PCR assay. Held by TCRdb, this immuneACCESS table contains in-frame sequences only and omits some clones. Under half of the omission traces to an unresolved V gene where checked; the cause of the rest is unknown. This sample has over 85,000 clones in its table, and 88% of those were observed once. The ten largest clones take up 3.5% to 4% of the sample. Sequenced input: PBMCs. The origin of the receptors is a woman aged 55-75 years with lung cancer.

The rearrangement uses TRBV12-5 and TRBJ2-7, with D hard to call. V was shortened by 2 bases and J by 6 bases, with 11 bases between the two germline ends. This CDR3 is built from 13 residues. CDR1 is LGHNT, CDR2 FRNRAP, per germline. The CDR3 DNA sequence: TGTGCTAGTGGTTTGCCGCCTAAAAGCGAGCAGTACTTC. Translated, it gives CASGLPPKSEQYF.

In this sample, this clone turned up once. The chain is built from TRBV20-1 and TRBJ2-7, with D maybe TRBD1 (6 bases). The CDR3 length is 11 residues. Germline CDR1 is DFQATT and CDR2 is SNEGSKA (reference sequence). V gave up 6 bases and J gave up 5 bases, with 11 bases separating them. The CDR3 bases are TGCAGTGCCGCCCAGGGGAACGAGCAGTACTTC. Translating gives CSAAQGNEQYF.

Details on this clone: At one end, the junction sequence differs from germline, possibly due to a read error. V and J are TRBV7-7 and TRBJ1-1; TRBD1 aligns across 8 bases. CDR3 length: 14 amino acids. Germline-derived CDR1 and CDR2 are SSHAT and FNYEAQ (reference sequence). CDR3 bases: TGTGCTAGCAGTCCAGGGGGCCGGAACACTGAAGCTTTCTTT. Translated: CASSPGGRNTEAFF.